Sequencing of this T cell receptor beta chain was carried out in a study of T cell clonality in common variable immunodeficiency. Whole-study results and caveats: Reportedly, TCR beta sequences from common variable immunodeficiency showed fewer deletions and N-nucleotide insertions.

Sequencing used immunoSEQ multiplex PCR; TCRdb keeps in-frame clones, though not all of them. The record shows about 23,000 clones for this sample, with no singletons present. With V trimmed by 1 base and J by 7 bases, 6 bases remained unmatched. CDR1 is LNHDA and CDR2 is SQIVND in the germline V gene (reference sequence). The CDR3 runs to 16 residues. This clone was seen more than once but under ten times. The antigen is undetermined. The DNA ends 3 residues before the CDR3 does, and the rest of the CDR3 is filled in from the germline J gene. The specimen sequenced was peripheral blood mononuclear cells. The chain couples TRBV19 to TRBJ2-2; 10 bases match TRBD1. The receptor comes from a human donor with common variable immunodeficiency. The CDR3 bases that were read are TGTGCCAGTAGTATAGGACAGGGGGCAGGGGTCGGGGAG. Its protein product is CASSIGQGAGVGE. The whole CDR3 reads CASSIGQGAGVGELFF.